These T cell receptor beta chains were read from a single sample in a study of response to subunit inactivated influenza vaccine. One entry per CDR3 protein, called by TCRdb with MiXCR from the RT-PCR reads. The sample consists of 450,000 to 600,000 distinct CDR3 sequences, under 9% of them appearing once. The sequenced sample was PBMCs from blood, obtained less than 30 months after vaccination. These TCRs come from a man aged 45-69 years who received an inactivated influenza vaccine. Each CDR3 is given with its conserved first and last residue. The D gene is left open where the match is weak. Size is omitted from some rows. Given values are once, few, many or a class for expanded clones.

v_gene	d_gene	j_gene	abundance	CDR3nt	CDR3aa
TRBV7-9	-	TRBJ1-5	-	TGTGCCAGCAGCTCAACCCTCTTAGGGCAGCCCCAGCATTTT	CASSSTLLGQPQHF
TRBV29-1	-	TRBJ2-6	-	TGCAGCGTAGGGTCCTCACCGGTCTCTGGGGCCAACGTCCTGACTTTC	CSVGSSPVSGANVLTF
TRBV25-1	-	TRBJ2-1	few	TGTGCCAGCAGTGAATCAGGCGGGAACGAGCAGTTCTTC	CASSESGGNEQFF
TRBV5-1	-	TRBJ2-2	few	TGCGCCAGCAGCTTGGCCCTAGAGGGCGGGGAGCTGTTTTTT	CASSLALEGGELFF
TRBV4-3	-	TRBJ2-1	many	TGCGCCAGCAGCCAAGATCAGGTTAGCTCCTACAATGAGCAGTTCTTC	CASSQDQVSSYNEQFF
TRBV6-1	TRBD2	TRBJ2-3	-	TGTGCCAGCAGTCCCACCGCGGGAGGGCTGGATACGCAGTATTTT	CASSPTAGGLDTQYF
TRBV4-3	-	TRBJ1-1	few	TGCGCCAGCAGCCGGGGGGGGAACGTGAACACTGAAGCTTTCTTT	CASSRGGNVNTEAFF
TRBV5-1	TRBD2	TRBJ2-1	-	TGCGCCAGCAGCGCCGGGACTAGCGGGAGGGCGGGCAATGAGCAGTTCTTC	CASSAGTSGRAGNEQFF
TRBV18	-	TRBJ2-5	-	TGTGCCAGCTCGCGACCCAGGGGGGCACAAGAGACCCAGTACTTC	CASSRPRGAQETQYF
TRBV4-3	-	TRBJ2-1	-	TGCGCCAGCAGCCAAGAGGTCGGAACCTACAATGAGCAGTTCTTC	CASSQEVGTYNEQFF
TRBV30	-	TRBJ2-7	few	TGTGCCTGGAGTAAGGGGGACTACGAGCAGTACTTC	CAWSKGDYEQYF
TRBV7-2	TRBD2	TRBJ2-1	-	TGTGCCAGCAGCTTAGTCGGGGGGTCCAACAATGAGCAGTTCTTC	CASSLVGGSNNEQFF
TRBV5-4	-	TRBJ2-2	few	TGTGCCAGCAGCTTGGTCAAAGGCTCGGCCGGGGAGCTGTTTTTT	CASSLVKGSAGELFF
TRBV5-1	-	TRBJ2-5	many	TGCGCCAGCAGCTCCCAAGATCTTAACCCGCAAGAGACCCAGTACTTC	CASSSQDLNPQETQYF
TRBV10-3	TRBD2	TRBJ2-1	few	TGTGCCATCAGGGAGCTAGCGGGGGGGCCTGATACCTACAATGAGCAGTTCTTC	CAIRELAGGPDTYNEQFF
TRBV6-5	-	TRBJ2-3	many	TGTGCCAGCAGTTACGCCAACGGAGATACGCAGTATTTT	CASSYANGDTQYF
TRBV4-3	TRBD2	TRBJ2-7	few	TGCGCCAGCAGCCAAGGGGGATCGCTAGCGGGAATCGCGTACGAGCAGTACTTC	CASSQGGSLAGIAYEQYF
TRBV6-2/TRBV6-3	TRBD2	TRBJ2-3	many	TGTGCCAGCAGTTTACTAGCGGGGGGAAGCACAGATACGCAGTATTTT	CASSLLAGGSTDTQYF
TRBV12-3/TRBV12-4	TRBD2	TRBJ2-3	-	TGTGCCAGCTCTTCTAGCGGGAGGTCGGATACGCAGTATTTT	CASSSSGRSDTQYF
TRBV11-2	-	TRBJ2-1	few	TGTGCCAGCAGAGTTAGCGATGAGCAGTTCTTC	CASRVSDEQFF
TRBV29-1	TRBD1	TRBJ1-1	many	TGCAGCGTCCCGGGACAGAGGACTGAAGCTTTCTTT	CSVPGQRTEAFF
TRBV4-3	TRBD2	TRBJ2-1	many	TGCGCCAGCAGCCAAGGGACCGGGACTAGCGGGGCCAATGAGCAGTTCTTC	CASSQGTGTSGANEQFF
TRBV18	TRBD1	TRBJ1-2	many	TGTGCCAGCAGCCCAGGACAGGGGAACTATGGCTACACCTTC	CASSPGQGNYGYTF
TRBV11-1	-	TRBJ2-6	many	TGTGCCAGCAGCCGACCTGGGGCCAACGTCCTGACTTTC	CASSRPGANVLTF
TRBV7-9	-	TRBJ2-3	-	TGTGCCAGCAGCTTAGTGGCAGGAAGTCGCAATCAGCCCCAGTATTTT	CASSLVAGSRNQPQYF
TRBV7-2	TRBD2	TRBJ2-3	many	TGTGCCAGCAGCTTTAGCGGGGGTAGAAACACAGATACGCAGTATTTT	CASSFSGGRNTDTQYF
TRBV15	TRBD2	TRBJ2-5	-	TGTGCCACCAGCAGAGGGGGGACTAGCGGGGAAGAGACCCAGTACTTC	CATSRGGTSGEETQYF
TRBV11-2	TRBD2	TRBJ2-5	many	TGTGCCAGCAGCTTAGATTGGGCTAGCGGGAACACCCAGTACTTC	CASSLDWASGNTQYF
TRBV4-2	-	TRBJ1-2	many	TGTGCCAGCAGCCAAGATCCGACAGTTAACTATGGCTACACCTTC	CASSQDPTVNYGYTF
TRBV3-1	-	TRBJ1-1	-	TGTGCCAGCAGCCCCCCCGGCATAGGGAACACTGAAGCTTTCTTT	CASSPPGIGNTEAFF
TRBV18	-	TRBJ2-1	many	TGTGCCAGCTCACCCATCGGGGGCTTGAATGAGCAGTTCTTC	CASSPIGGLNEQFF
TRBV7-2	-	TRBJ2-1	many	TGTGCCAGCAGCTTAGTTGGGGCTAGCGAGGATGAGCAGTTCTTC	CASSLVGASEDEQFF
TRBV4-3	TRBD2	TRBJ2-7	many	TGCGCCAGCAGCCAAGGACCTAGCGGGAGCTCCTACGAGCAGTACTTC	CASSQGPSGSSYEQYF
TRBV10-3	-	TRBJ2-3	many	TGTGCCATCAGTGAGTCCAGCAGCGCGATTACAGATACGCAGTATTTT	CAISESSSAITDTQYF
TRBV7-9	TRBD1	TRBJ2-7	-	TGTGCCAGCAGCCCCACGCCGGGACAGGGGGCCTACGAGCAGTACTTC	CASSPTPGQGAYEQYF